This T cell receptor beta chain emerged from a study of T-cell reconstitution after alpha-beta-depleted transplantation in children. Researchers prepared the TCRbeta library using unique molecular identifiers, the study reports. TCRdb reprocessed the PCR reads with MiXCR, giving one entry per CDR3 protein. The profile shows about 420,000 distinct CDR3 sequences, 15% to 20% of them singletons. Study-wide points: Newly produced T cells mostly accounted for T-cell counts and diversity one year post-transplant.

On this clonotype: What it binds is unknown.

This CDR3 spans 12 amino acids. V shed 3 bases and J shed 8 bases, with 5 bases lying between them. Germline V lookup: CDR1 MDHEN, CDR2 SYDVKM. The chain joins TRBV28 to TRBJ1-6; no firm D call. This specimen was PBMCs, mostly from graft donor cells, taken 360 days after TCRalphabeta/CD19-depleted stem cell transplant. This TCR was sampled from a boy younger than two who had a stem cell transplant for Wiskott-Aldrich syndrome, so the T cells may come from the graft donor. CDR3 residues: CASSFAHSPLHF. In DNA, the CDR3 is TGTGCCAGCAGTTTTGCACATTCACCCCTCCACTTT.